A single sample gave rise to the 31 T cell receptor beta chains below, sequenced in a study of Graves' ophthalmopathy and Graves' hyperthyroidism. Amplification targeted the TCR beta CDR3 regions, with RNA transcripts as the source material. Scientists carried out first-round RT-PCR using HTBI primers and then a second-round multiplex PCR. TCRdb passed the multiplex PCR reads through MiXCR, listing each CDR3 protein once. This sample carries 740,000 or so distinct CDR3 sequences, approximately 40% of them seen once, and the ten largest clones take approximately 43%. The sample was peripheral blood. These receptors originate from an adult man with Graves' ophthalmopathy.

V gene TRBV25-1 combines with J gene TRBJ1-5; no clear D gene. CDR1 and CDR2 from the germline V gene are MGHDK and SYGVNS. Trimming cost V 5 bases and J 2 bases, with 16 bases left between them. The CDR3 length is 16 residues. In DNA, the CDR3 is TGTGCCAGCAGTTTAAGCCGGGAGCTAGGCAATCAGCCCCAGCATTTT. Translated: CASSLSRELGNQPQHF.

This chain links TRBV19 with TRBJ2-5; 10 bases line up with TRBD2. The CDR3 totals 16 residues. Per the germline V gene, CDR1 is LNHDA and CDR2 is SQIVND (reference sequence). V lost 5 bases, J lost 5 bases, and 11 bases stayed unmatched. The CDR3 is CASSFTSGKVGETQYF. The CDR3 DNA is TGTGCCAGTAGTTTTACTAGCGGGAAGGTTGGCGAGACCCAGTACTTC.

This clonotype came up a few times. The DNA for the CDR3 is TGTGCCAGCAGCCCTGCCAGGGGCGGGTATGGCTACACCTTC. Protein product: CASSPARGGYGYTF. The rearrangement joins TRBV7-9 to TRBJ1-2, with D perhaps matching TRBD1 (6 bases). CDR1 is SEHNR and CDR2 is FQNEAQ in the germline V gene (reference sequence). Between the trimmed V and J ends, which lost 5 bases and 5 bases, there was a span of 15 bases. The CDR3 is 14 amino acids.

This clonotype was seen a handful of times. Compared with germline, one end of the junction differs, possibly owing to a read error. The gene calls are TRBV10-3 and TRBJ2-5; 7 bases are shared with TRBD1. Germline V lookup: CDR1 ENHRY, CDR2 SYGVKD. There are 16 residues in the CDR3. CDR3: CASSRSHRGWEETQYF. CDR3 DNA: TGTGCCAGCAGTCGAAGCCACAGGGGATGGGAAGAGACCCAGTACTTC.

The genes are TRBV2 and TRBJ2-7; 10 nucleotides agree with TRBD2. Germline V CDR1 and CDR2: SNHLY, FYNNEI. CDR3 size: 16 residues. After removal of 5 bases from V and 5 bases from J, the junction contained 12 bases not matched to a gene. CDR3 loop: CASSSGLASPIDEQYF. DNA of the CDR3: TGTGCCAGCAGTTCGGGACTAGCGTCCCCCATCGACGAGCAGTACTTC.

This clonotype has a single count. The rearrangement links TRBV15 to TRBJ2-7, with 16 positions matching TRBD2. The J call is doubtful: the DNA matches TRBJ2-5 better. Germline loops: CDR1 LNHNV, CDR2 YYDKDF (reference sequence). The CDR3 is 16 amino acids. The CDR3 spells CATSRGLAGGRETQYF. The DNA of the CDR3 is TGTGCCACCAGCAGGGGACTAGCGGGGGGGCGGGAGACCCAGTACTTC.

Only one count was recorded for this clonotype. The chain employs TRBV20-1 and TRBJ2-5, with 8 bases matching TRBD2. This CDR3 is 13 amino acids long. Germline-derived CDR1 and CDR2 are DFQATT and SNEGSKA (reference sequence). The V and J ends lost 4 bases and 5 bases, in that order; junction bases with no gene match: 6. The CDR3 is CSAIAGGWETQYF. The CDR3 DNA sequence: TGCAGTGCTATTGCGGGAGGATGGGAGACCCAGTACTTC.

This clonotype was detected ten times or more. The V and J genes are TRBV2 and TRBJ2-5, with D perhaps matching TRBD2 (6 bases). Germline V gives CDR1 SNHLY, CDR2 FYNNEI. Trimming took off 7 bases at V and 3 bases at J, with 15 bases between the two ends. The CDR3 totals 14 residues. The CDR3 loop reads CASNLLWGEETQYF. CDR3 DNA sequence: TGTGCCAGCAATTTGCTTTGGGGGGAAGAGACCCAGTACTTC.

This clonotype was found many times. The chain couples TRBV20-1 to TRBJ1-5; maybe TRBD1 (5 bases). This CDR3 spans 13 amino acids. Trimming removed 5 bases at V and 3 bases at J, with 11 bases between. Germline assignment: CDR1 DFQATT and CDR2 SNEGSKA (reference sequence). CDR3 protein: CSADSAVNQPQHF. CDR3 coding DNA: TGCAGTGCTGACAGTGCAGTCAATCAGCCCCAGCATTTT.

The chain links TRBV12-3 or TRBV12-4 to TRBJ1-2; 9 bases line up with TRBD1. The ends lost 3 bases at V and 4 bases at J; junction bases unmatched: 15. The CDR3 sequence is 18 residues long. The CDR3 sequence is CASSFRNPGQGSRYGYTF. The CDR3 DNA is TGTGCCAGCAGTTTCCGCAACCCGGGACAGGGATCTCGCTATGGCTACACCTTC.

The sample holds many counts of this clonotype. J is TRBJ2-6 and V is TRBV29-1; 7 bases line up with TRBD2. The V gene's germline CDR1 is SQVTM and CDR2 ANQGSEA. The CDR3 is 14 amino acids. V was pared by 3 bases and J by 2 bases, with 1 base of the junction left unmatched. The CDR3 DNA sequence: TGCAGCGTTGACGGGGGGACTGGGGCCAACGTCCTGACTTTC. It translates to CSVDGGTGANVLTF. The variable domain in full, completed from reference TRBV29-1 and TRBJ2-6, reads SAVISQKPSRDICQRGTSLTIQCQVDSQVTMMFWYRQQPGQSLTLIATANQGSEATYESGFVIDKFPISRPNLTFSTLTVSNMSPEDSSIYLCSVDGGTGANVLTFGAGSRLTVL.

The gene calls are TRBV25-1 and TRBJ2-5; 7 bases are a match to TRBD1. Trimming took 3 bases from V and 5 from J; bases not matched to a gene: 12. This CDR3 has 16 residues. CDR1 MGHDK and CDR2 SYGVNS come from the germline V gene. CDR3 DNA sequence: TGTGCCAGCAGTGACGTCCGACAGGGTTTTAAGGAGACCCAGTACTTC. Translating it yields CASSDVRQGFKETQYF. The whole variable domain, remainder taken from reference TRBV25-1 and TRBJ2-5, is EADIYQTPRYLVIGTGKKITLECSQTMGHDKMYWYQQDPGMELHLIHYSYGVNSTEKGDLSSESTVSRIRTEHFPLTLESARPSHTSQYLCASSDVRQGFKETQYFGPGTRLLVL.

This clonotype was found a few times. V is TRBV20-1 and J is TRBJ1-5, with 9 bases lining up with TRBD1. The CDR3 contains 15 residues. CDR1 and CDR2 (germline): DFQATT, SNEGSKA (reference sequence). J was trimmed by 2 bases and V by 3 bases; bases with no gene match: 5. The CDR3 reads CSARGRTGGNQPQHF. CDR3 DNA: TGCAGTGCTAGGGGACGGACAGGGGGCAATCAGCCCCAGCATTTT.

The chain links TRBV15 to TRBJ1-4; D is unresolved. Trimming removed 3 bases from V and 8 bases from J, with 16 bases in between. Per the germline V gene, CDR1 is LNHNV and CDR2 is YYDKDF (reference sequence). The CDR3 runs 15 residues. The CDR3 sequence is CATSSSDPWGEKLFF. The CDR3 DNA follows: TGTGCCACCAGCAGTTCGGACCCCTGGGGAGAAAAACTGTTTTTT. Full variable domain (rest looked up from reference TRBV15 and TRBJ1-4): DAMVIQNPRYQVTQFGKPVTLSCSQTLNHNVMYWYQQKSSQAPKLLFHYYDKDFNNEADTPDNFQSRRPNTSFCFLDIRSPGLGDTAMYLCATSSSDPWGEKLFFGSGTQLSVL.

This chain uses TRBV15 with TRBJ1-2, with 7 nucleotides matching TRBD1. V trimming: 8 bases; J trimming: 4 bases; junction bases outside the gene matches: 10. There are 14 residues in the CDR3. The V gene's germline CDR1 is LNHNV and CDR2 YYDKDF (reference sequence). CDR3 residues: CATQGQGTAYGYTF. Here the CDR3 DNA reads TGTGCCACCCAAGGACAAGGGACAGCCTATGGCTACACCTTC.

A few counts support this clonotype. A read error may produce the germline difference seen at one junction end. This chain joins TRBV24-1 and TRBJ1-5; D is unclear. CDR1 KGHDR and CDR2 SFDVKD come from the germline V gene. The CDR3 runs 15 residues. Here the CDR3 reads CASSLYGAFNQPQHF. In DNA, the CDR3 is TGTGCCAGCAGTTTATACGGCGCCTTCAATCAGCCCCAGCATTTT.

This clonotype has only a few counts. This chain connects TRBV7-2 to TRBJ2-2; 10 bases agree with TRBD1. V dropped 5 bases and J dropped 7; count of bases not matched to a gene: 7. The germline CDR1 and CDR2 sequences are SGHTA and FQGNSA. The CDR3 length is 15 residues. CDR3 amino acids: CASSQATGGNGELFF. The CDR3 DNA reads TGTGCCAGCAGCCAAGCGACAGGGGGCAACGGGGAGCTGTTTTTT.

This clonotype was found a few times. The J gene is TRBJ2-2, the V gene TRBV7-2, with D perhaps matching TRBD1 or TRBD2 (6 bases each). The CDR3 covers 16 residues. The V end was cut by 5 bases, the J end by 3 bases, with 16 bases between. CDR1 and CDR2 from the germline V gene are SGHTA and FQGNSA. The DNA of the CDR3 is TGTGCCAGCAGCCCCAGGGGTCGGGAGCACACCGGGGAGCTGTTTTTT. Protein product: CASSPRGREHTGELFF.

V and J are TRBV29-1 and TRBJ2-7; TRBD1 matches 11 bases. The CDR3 has 12 residues. With 6 bases clipped from V and 7 bases from J, the junction kept 5 bases outside the gene matches. The V gene's germline CDR1 is SQVTM and CDR2 ANQGSEA. CDR3 in amino acids: CSVSRDRGEQYF. CDR3 nucleotides: TGCAGCGTGTCCCGGGACAGGGGGGAGCAGTACTTC.

The chain combines TRBV29-1 with TRBJ2-7, with TRBD1 matching 11 bases. This CDR3 has 14 amino acids. Germline V gene data show CDR1 as SQVTM and CDR2 as ANQGSEA. The CDR3 DNA is TGCAGTGCTAGGGGACAGGGGGTGGCGAGTGAGCAGTACTTC. This codes for CSARGQGVASEQYF.

The chain joins TRBV20-1 to TRBJ1-2; a weak D match, TRBD1 (6 bases). V was cut by 0 bases and J by 4 bases, with 18 bases left in between. The germline V gene encodes CDR1 DFQATT and CDR2 SNEGSKA (reference sequence). The CDR3 spans 16 residues. The CDR3 region is CSARDWPSGVGYGYTF. In DNA form, the CDR3 reads TGCAGTGCTAGAGATTGGCCTTCAGGGGTCGGCTATGGCTACACCTTC.

About this clonotype itself: This is likely a read error, given that the CDR3 carries no conserved phenylalanine or tryptophan at its end. No DNA is shown, since the ends of the CDR3 on it are uncertain; the CDR3 is the one TCRdb lists. The rearrangement uses TRBV10-3 and TRBJ1-6; the DNA was not used to check the table's D call, TRBD1. The CDR3 is made up of 9 amino acids, end residues included. Germline V gene lookup returns CDR1 ENHRY and CDR2 SYGVKD. CDR3 region: CAISDPSGH.

This clonotype was seen at least ten times. The V call is TRBV10-2, the J call TRBJ2-7, with D possibly being TRBD1 or TRBD2 (5 bases each). V shed 4 bases and J shed 0 bases, with 7 bases lying between them. CDR1 is WSHSY and CDR2 is SAAADI in the germline V gene. The CDR3 contains 13 residues. For the CDR3, the DNA is TGCGCCAGCAGTGCGGGACCCTCCTACGAGCAGTACTTC. This gives the protein CASSAGPSYEQYF.

Ten or more counts support this clonotype. The chain carries TRBV15 and TRBJ1-4; weak D call: TRBD1 (6 bases). Germline V CDR1 and CDR2: LNHNV, YYDKDF (reference sequence). The germline V and J ends were trimmed by 5 bases and 8 bases, with 24 bases remaining between them. The CDR3 sequence is 17 residues long. CDR3 region: CATSGVLQNRDGEKLFF. The CDR3 DNA sequence: TGTGCCACCAGCGGAGTTCTCCAAAACAGGGATGGAGAAAAACTGTTTTTT.

This clonotype was detected ten times or more. The rearrangement links TRBV7-2 to TRBJ2-6; 8 bases map to TRBD1. The CDR3 consists of 17 residues. The germline V gene encodes CDR1 SGHTA and CDR2 FQGNSA. The ends lost 5 bases at V and 0 bases at J; junction bases unmatched: 6. CDR3 in amino acids: CASSPGTGFSGANVLTF. The CDR3 DNA sequence: TGTGCCAGCAGCCCGGGGACAGGATTCTCTGGGGCCAACGTCCTGACTTTC.

The V gene is TRBV7-9, the J gene TRBJ2-2; 7 positions agree with TRBD1. The CDR3 has 15 residues. Germline V gene data show CDR1 as SEHNR and CDR2 as FQNEAQ (reference sequence). V was clipped by 5 bases and J by 6 bases; unmatched bases: 9. CDR3 region: CASSLSDRAAGELFF. DNA for the CDR3: TGTGCCAGCAGCCTTAGTGACAGGGCCGCCGGGGAGCTGTTTTTT. Combining the CDR3 with reference TRBV7-9 and TRBJ2-2 gives the whole variable domain DTGVSQNPRHKITKRGQNVTFRCDPISEHNRLYWYRQTLGQGPEFLTYFQNEAQLEKSRLLSDRFSAERPKGSFSTLEIQRTEQGDSAMYLCASSLSDRAAGELFFGEGSRLTVL.

Many counts were recorded for this clonotype. The J gene is TRBJ1-2, the V gene TRBV7-8, with a possible D match to TRBD1 (6 bases). CDR1 and CDR2 from the germline V gene are SGHVS and FQNEAQ. V was shortened by 5 bases and J by 2 bases, with 12 bases between the two germline ends. The length of the CDR3 is 14 residues. The CDR3 DNA reads as TGTGCCAGCAGCGGGTGGACAGAGAACTATGGCTACACCTTC. Its translation: CASSGWTENYGYTF.

This clonotype was picked up many times. The V gene is TRBV14, the J gene TRBJ2-5; no clear D gene. Germline values: CDR1 SGHDN, CDR2 FVKESK. V lost 4 bases, J lost 2 bases, and 8 bases lay in between. CDR3 size: 13 residues. Written as DNA, the CDR3 is TGTGCCAGCAGCCCCGATTTGCAAGAGACCCAGTACTTC. This codes for CASSPDLQETQYF.

V gene TRBV12-3 or TRBV12-4 combines with J gene TRBJ2-2; the D gene is possibly TRBD2 (5 bases). V was shortened by 6 bases and J by 3 bases, with 14 bases between the two germline ends. The CDR3 consists of 15 residues. CDR3 loop: CASSVQRGHTGELFF. CDR3 coding DNA: TGTGCCAGCAGCGTTCAAAGAGGGCACACCGGGGAGCTGTTTTTT.

A single count supports this clonotype. With a much larger clone just one base away, this may be a read error. The rearrangement uses TRBV25-1 and TRBJ2-5; unclear D gene. The germline CDR1 and CDR2 sequences are MGHDK and SYGVNS. The CDR3 covers 13 residues. This CDR3 reads CASSRHTQETRYF. The CDR3, as DNA: TGTGCCAGCAGCCGACACACGCAAGAGACCCGGTACTTC. The whole variable domain, filled in from reference TRBV25-1 and TRBJ2-5, reads EADIYQTPRYLVIGTGKKITLECSQTMGHDKMYWYQQDPGMELHLIHYSYGVNSTEKGDLSSESTVSRIRTEHFPLTLESARPSHTSQYLCASSRHTQETRYFGPGTRLLVL.

Remarks on this clonotype: A much larger clone differs from this one at a single base, so this may be a read error. This rearrangement joins TRBV10-3 to TRBJ2-7, with 14 bases lining up with TRBD2. Germline V lookup: CDR1 ENHRY, CDR2 SYGVKD. This CDR3 region has 16 residues. V gave up 6 bases and J gave up 7 bases; unmatched junction bases: 11. The CDR3 nucleotides are TGTGCCATCAGCCGAGCCGGGACTAGCGGGAGTCAAGAGCAGTACTTC. This encodes CAISRAGTSGSQEQYF.